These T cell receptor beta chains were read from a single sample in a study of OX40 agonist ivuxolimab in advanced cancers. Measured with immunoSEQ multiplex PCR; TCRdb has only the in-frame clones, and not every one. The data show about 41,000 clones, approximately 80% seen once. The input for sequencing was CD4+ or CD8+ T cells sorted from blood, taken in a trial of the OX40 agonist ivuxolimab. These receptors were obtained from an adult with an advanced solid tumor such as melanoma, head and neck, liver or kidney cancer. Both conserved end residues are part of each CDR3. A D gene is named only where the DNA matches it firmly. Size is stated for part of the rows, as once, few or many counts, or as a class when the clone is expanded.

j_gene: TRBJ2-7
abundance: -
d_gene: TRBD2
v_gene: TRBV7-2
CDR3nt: TGTGCCAGCAGCCGATGGACTTCCGGGGGGTACGAGCAGTACTTC
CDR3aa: CASSRWTSGGYEQYF

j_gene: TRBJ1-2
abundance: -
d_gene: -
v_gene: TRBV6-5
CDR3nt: TGTGCCAGCAGGTGGCAGGGAGGTGGCTACACCTTC
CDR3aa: CASRWQGGGYTF

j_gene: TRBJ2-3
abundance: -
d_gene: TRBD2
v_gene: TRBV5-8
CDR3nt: TGTGCCAGCAGCTTATTAGCGGGGGAAGATACGCAGTATTTT
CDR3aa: CASSLLAGEDTQYF

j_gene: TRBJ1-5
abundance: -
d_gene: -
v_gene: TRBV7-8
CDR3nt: TGTGCCAGCAGCTTGACAGCGAGCAATCAGCCCCAGCATTTT
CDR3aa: CASSLTASNQPQHF

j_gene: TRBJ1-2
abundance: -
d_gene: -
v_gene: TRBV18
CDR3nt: TGTGCCAGCTCACCCACTCGGACGCTAGACTACTATGGCTACACCTTC
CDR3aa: CASSPTRTLDYYGYTF

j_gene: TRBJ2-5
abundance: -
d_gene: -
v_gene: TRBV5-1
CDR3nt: TGCGCCACCCAGACGGAGGGGTCTCAGACCCAGTACTTC
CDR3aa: CATQTEGSQTQYF

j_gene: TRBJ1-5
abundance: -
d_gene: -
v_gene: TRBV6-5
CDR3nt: TGTGCCAGCAGTTACAAGGAGGACAATCAGCCCCAGCATTTT
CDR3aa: CASSYKEDNQPQHF

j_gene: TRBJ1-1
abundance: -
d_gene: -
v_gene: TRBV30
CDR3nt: TGTGCCTGGAGTGGGGCCCCGATAGGGGAACCGAACACTGAAGCTTTCTTT
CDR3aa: CAWSGAPIGEPNTEAFF

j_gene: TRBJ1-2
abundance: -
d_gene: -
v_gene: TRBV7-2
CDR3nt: TGTGCCAGCAGCTTATGGAAGGGTCCGACGGGCTACACCTTC
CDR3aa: CASSLWKGPTGYTF

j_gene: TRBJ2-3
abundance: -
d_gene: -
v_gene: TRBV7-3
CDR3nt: TGTGCCAGCAGCTTAACGGGAGTTCAAGATACGCAGTATTTT
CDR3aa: CASSLTGVQDTQYF

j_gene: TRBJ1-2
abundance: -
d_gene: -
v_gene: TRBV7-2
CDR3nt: TGTGCCAGCAGCTTTAGGCAGAGCTCTAACTATGGCTACACCTTC
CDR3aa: CASSFRQSSNYGYTF

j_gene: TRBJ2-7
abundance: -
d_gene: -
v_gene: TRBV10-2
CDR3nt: TGCGCCAGCAGTGAGTCGAAGTCCCACTGGGAGCAGTACTTC
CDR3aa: CASSESKSHWEQYF

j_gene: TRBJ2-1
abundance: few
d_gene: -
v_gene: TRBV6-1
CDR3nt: TGTGCCAGCAATCCCGGGACATCTTACAATGAGCAGTTCTTC
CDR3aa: CASNPGTSYNEQFF

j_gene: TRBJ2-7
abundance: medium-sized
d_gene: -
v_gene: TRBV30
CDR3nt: TGTGCCTGGGGAGGTGGGGTCGAGCAGTACTTC
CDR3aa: CAWGGGVEQYF

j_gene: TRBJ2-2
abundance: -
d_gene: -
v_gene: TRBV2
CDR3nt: TGTGCCAGCAGGACTAGAGGCACCGGGGAGCTGTTTTTT
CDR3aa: CASRTRGTGELFF

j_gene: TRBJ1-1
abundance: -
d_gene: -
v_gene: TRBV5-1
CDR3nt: TGCGCCAGCAGCCCCCGAGACAGGCAAGAAGCTTTCTTT
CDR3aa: CASSPRDRQEAFF

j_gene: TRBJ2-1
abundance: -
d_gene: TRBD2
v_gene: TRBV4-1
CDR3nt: TGCGCCAGCAGCCAAGGGACTAGCGGGAGTTTCTACAATGAGCAGTTCTTC
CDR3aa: CASSQGTSGSFYNEQFF

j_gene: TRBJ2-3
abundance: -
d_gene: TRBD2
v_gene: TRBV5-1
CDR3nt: TGCGCCAGCAGTTTGGGGGGACTAGCAGATACGCAGTATTTT
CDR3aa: CASSLGGLADTQYF

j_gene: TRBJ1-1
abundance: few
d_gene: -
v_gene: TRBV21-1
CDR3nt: TGTGCCAACCCGACAGGACCCGCTCTTGAAGCTTTCTTT
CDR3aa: CANPTGPALEAFF

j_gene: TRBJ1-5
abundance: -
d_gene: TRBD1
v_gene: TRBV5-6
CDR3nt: TGTGCCAGCAGCTCCATCGACAGGGATAACCAGCCCCAGCATTTT
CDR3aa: CASSSIDRDNQPQHF

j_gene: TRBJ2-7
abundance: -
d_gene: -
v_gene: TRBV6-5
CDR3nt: TGTGCCAGCAGAGGTCCAAGGTACGAGCAGTACTTC
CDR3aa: CASRGPRYEQYF

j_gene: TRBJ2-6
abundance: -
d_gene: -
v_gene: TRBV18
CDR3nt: TGTGCCAGCTCACCACCAGATGGGGCCAACGTCCTGACTTTC
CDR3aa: CASSPPDGANVLTF

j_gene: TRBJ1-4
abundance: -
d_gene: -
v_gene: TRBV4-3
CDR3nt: TGCGCCAGCAGCCCAACAGGGACTAATGAAAAACTGTTTTTT
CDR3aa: CASSPTGTNEKLFF

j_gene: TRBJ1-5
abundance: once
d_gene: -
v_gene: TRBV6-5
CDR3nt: TGTGCCAGCAGTTACAGGCCGGGCAATCAGCCCCAGCATTTT
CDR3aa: CASSYRPGNQPQHF

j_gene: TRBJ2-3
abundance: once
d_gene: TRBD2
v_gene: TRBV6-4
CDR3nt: TGTGCCAGCAGGAGTAGCGGGAGCACAGATACGCAGTATTTT
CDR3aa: CASRSSGSTDTQYF

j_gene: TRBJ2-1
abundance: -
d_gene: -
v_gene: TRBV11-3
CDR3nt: TGTGCCAGCAGCTTACAGGGGACATTATTCGATGAGCAGTTCTTC
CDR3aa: CASSLQGTLFDEQFF

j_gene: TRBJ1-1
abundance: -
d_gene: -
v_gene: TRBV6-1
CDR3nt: TGTGCCAGCAGTGAACTCCCCACAGGGAACACTGAAGCTTTCTTT
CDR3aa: CASSELPTGNTEAFF

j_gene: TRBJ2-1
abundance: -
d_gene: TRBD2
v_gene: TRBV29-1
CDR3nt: TGCAGCGTTGTAGGCGGGAGGACGAATGAGCAGTTCTTC
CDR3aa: CSVVGGRTNEQFF

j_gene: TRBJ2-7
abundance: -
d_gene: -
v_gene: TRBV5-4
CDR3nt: TGTGCCAGCAGCCCGCCTTGGGGGGGCGGAAAATACGAGCAGTACTTC
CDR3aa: CASSPPWGGGKYEQYF

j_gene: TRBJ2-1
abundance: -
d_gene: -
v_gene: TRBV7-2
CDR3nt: TGTGCCAGCAGCCTATCGGTTTTAAGTGCAGGGATATACAATGAGCAGTTCTTC
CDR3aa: CASSLSVLSAGIYNEQFF

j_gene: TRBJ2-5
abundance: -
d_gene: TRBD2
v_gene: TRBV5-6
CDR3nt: TGTGCCAGCAGTTCTGGACTAGCGGGAGGTTGGACCCAGTACTTC
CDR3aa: CASSSGLAGGWTQYF

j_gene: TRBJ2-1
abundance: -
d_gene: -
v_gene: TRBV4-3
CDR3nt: TGCGCCAGCAGCCAGGAGTGGCGCGATGAGCAGTTCTTC
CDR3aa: CASSQEWRDEQFF

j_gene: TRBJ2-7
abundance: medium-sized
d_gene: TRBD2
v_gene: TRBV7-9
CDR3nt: TGTGCCAGCAGCGCGGACGGTCTAGCGGGCGAGCAGTACTTC
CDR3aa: CASSADGLAGEQYF

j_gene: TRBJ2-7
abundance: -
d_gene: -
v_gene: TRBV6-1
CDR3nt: TGTGCCAGCGGGCGAGGGTGGACCCACGAGCAGTACTTC
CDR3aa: CASGRGWTHEQYF

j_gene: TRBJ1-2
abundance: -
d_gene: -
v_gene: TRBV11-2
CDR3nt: TGTGCCAGCAGCGTGCCTTACGTTGAGCGGAGCTATGGCTACACCTTC
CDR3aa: CASSVPYVERSYGYTF

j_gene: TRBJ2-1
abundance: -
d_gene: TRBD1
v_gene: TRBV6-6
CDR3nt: TGTGCCAGCAGCTACTTAGAGCAGGGGGCTGAGCAGTTCTTC
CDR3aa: CASSYLEQGAEQFF

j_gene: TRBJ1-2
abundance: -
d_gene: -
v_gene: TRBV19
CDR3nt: TGTGCCAGTAGAGGAGGGGACTATGGCTACACCTTC
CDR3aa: CASRGGDYGYTF

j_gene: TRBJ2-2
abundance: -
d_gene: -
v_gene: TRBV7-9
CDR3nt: TGTGCCAGCAGCTTACAGGGGTACGGGGAGCTGTTTTTT
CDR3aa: CASSLQGYGELFF

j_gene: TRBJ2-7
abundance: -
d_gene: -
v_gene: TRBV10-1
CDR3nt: TGCGCCAGCAGTGAAAGAACCGATTACGAGCAGTACTTC
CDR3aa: CASSERTDYEQYF

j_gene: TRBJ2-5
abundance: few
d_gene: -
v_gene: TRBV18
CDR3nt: TGTGCCAGCTCACCTGGCGATAAAGAGACCCAGTACTTC
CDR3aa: CASSPGDKETQYF

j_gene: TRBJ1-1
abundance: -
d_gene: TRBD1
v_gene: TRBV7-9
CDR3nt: TGTGCCAGCAGCCGGGGACAGGGGGAAGGAGCTTTCTTT
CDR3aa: CASSRGQGEGAFF

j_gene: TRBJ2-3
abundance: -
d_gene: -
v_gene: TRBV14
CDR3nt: TGTGCCAGCAGCCCGAGGAACAGAAAATACACAGATACGCAGTATTTT
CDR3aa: CASSPRNRKYTDTQYF

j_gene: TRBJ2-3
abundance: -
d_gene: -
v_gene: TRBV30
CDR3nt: TGTGCCTGGGCATTTGGGGCAGATACGCAGTATTTT
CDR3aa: CAWAFGADTQYF

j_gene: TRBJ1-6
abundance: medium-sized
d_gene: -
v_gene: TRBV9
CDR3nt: TGTGCCAGCAGCGTCCGAGACAGGCAAAATTCACCCCTCCACTTT
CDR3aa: CASSVRDRQNSPLHF

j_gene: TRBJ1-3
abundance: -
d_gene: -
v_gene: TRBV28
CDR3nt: TGTGCCAGCAGTCAAACTAGCTCTGGAAACACCATATATTTT
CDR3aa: CASSQTSSGNTIYF

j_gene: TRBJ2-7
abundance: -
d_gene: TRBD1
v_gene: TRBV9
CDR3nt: TGTGCCAGCAGCCCAGGGGGACAGGGACACTACGAGCAGTACTTC
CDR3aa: CASSPGGQGHYEQYF

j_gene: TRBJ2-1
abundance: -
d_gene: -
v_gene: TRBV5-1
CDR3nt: TGCGCCAGCAGCTTGCCAGGGGTTGGTGAGCAGTTCTTC
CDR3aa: CASSLPGVGEQFF

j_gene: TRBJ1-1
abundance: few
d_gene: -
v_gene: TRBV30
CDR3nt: TGTGCCAGGGACCGCCGGGGGGACACTGAAGCTTTCTTT
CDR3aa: CARDRRGDTEAFF